This T cell receptor (beta chain) was obtained from a study of a mutant IDH1 vaccine in newly diagnosed glioma. Study summary: Patients began vaccination 4-6 weeks after radiotherapy alone, or with temozolomide cycles. Former treatment meant radiotherapy, temozolomide, or both; the majority had gotten both.

Germline lookup yields CDR1 SGHTA and CDR2 FQGNSA. CDR3 size: 13 residues. V lost 5 bases, J lost 3 bases, and 10 bases lay in between. Worth noting for this clone: Its antigen is currently unknown.

Clones were read by immunoSEQ multiplex PCR, and TCRdb kept only the in-frame ones, dropping some. The data show 10,000 to 11,000 clones, about 87% seen once. Stated time point: week 23, last vaccination. Vaccine doses each comprised 300 ug of mutant IDH1 20-mer peptide, with topical imiquimod. General study points: Pseudoprogression looked unconnected to shifts in top peripheral T cell clonotypes.

The sequence was collected from a woman aged 35 to 49 with glioma. Some clones in this sample may be carry-over from other donors' samples. Specimen: PBMCs, collected from a glioma patient whose treatment included an IDH1 peptide vaccine. J is TRBJ1-1 and V is TRBV7-2; D is unclear. The DNA of the CDR3 is TGTGCCAGCAGCGCACAGCTCTACACTGAAGCTTTCTTT. Amino acids: CASSAQLYTEAFF.